A selection of T cell receptor beta chains follows, all from one sample in a study of shared clonotypes between healthy human individuals. The assay was immunoSEQ multiplex PCR, and TCRdb's table has in-frame clones only and misses some. The sample yields more than 1.2 million clones, around 98.5% seen once. The sample was naive CD4+ T cells sorted from blood. These receptors came from a young man in good health. Both conserved end residues are trimmed from each CDR3.

>TRBV7-3|13
ASSLTSLDTGELF
>TRBV5-4|15
ASSPQWEGTSTDTQY
>TRBV28|14
ASRNGGGGDYNEQF
>TRBV5-4|13
ASSSGTSGPNEQF
>TRBV18|13
ASSPIGGRTYEQY
>TRBV11-2|11
ASSLVNTGELF
>TRBV25-1|12
ASRKGLAGDEQF
>TRBV9|12
ASSVRLCNQPQH
>TRBV2|10
ASRGDQETQY
>TRBV6-1|10
ASLERSYEQY
>TRBV19|14
ASSIHTGSGANVLT
>TRBV5-1|11
ASSLSGSVEQY
>TRBV27|13
ASSLTGANTGELF
>TRBV6-1|13
ASSEASGGEEKLF
>TRBV28|11
ASKGQPNQPQH
>TRBV10-3|13
AISNRDREVNEQF
>TRBV5-1|14
ASSFRRGSFHNEQF
>TRBV7-9|11
ASSYDRPETQY
>TRBV10-2|12
ASSEIHSNQPQH
>TRBV10-2|12
ASRARYSYNEQF
>TRBV29-1|11
SVERDTRAEQY
>TRBV28|12
ASSTATGTGGED
>TRBV4-1|16
ASSQDRATAGSSYEQY
>TRBV7-2|10
ASSFRDDTQY
>TRBV7-2|10
ASSSWSYEQY
>TRBV5-1|15
ASSSNVLGSSYNEQF
>TRBV21-1|10
ASIWGPEKLF
>TRBV2|12
ASIRGSNTGELF
>TRBV30|11
AWSPLGSTEAF
>TRBV29-1|12
SVEKVQGDYEQY
>TRBV6-1|12
ASSEVIPYQPQH
>TRBV10-3|10
AISGINTEAF
>TRBV29-1|12
SVGEGGSGNTIY
>TRBV7-2|12
ASSPPGPPDTQY
>TRBV2|10
ASTPTNEKLF
>TRBV10-3|13
AISGRRDLPNEQF
>TRBV18|14
ASSPGAGGSNQPQH
>TRBV7-6|14
ASSPQGQKSSYEQY
>TRBV7-9|11
ASSLEVTWEQF
>TRBV10-1|12
ASRSGLSSDTQY
>TRBV18|11
ASSPYREFKAF
>TRBV15|20
ATSRETGGGTEANTPYNEQF
>TRBV5-6|13
ASSFWDRGLKPQH
>TRBV27|15
ASSPSGWRANTGELF
>TRBV20-1|8
SARGEEQY
>TRBV10-1|10
ASSEGNTEAF
>TRBV25-1|11
ASSGIDTGELF
>TRBV27|12
ASSLSGVNEKLF
>TRBV6-1|10
ASNQGPYEQY
>TRBV28|17
ASSFGGRGMASRTDTQY
>TRBV7-3|11
ASSPLGGGEQF
>TRBV9|12
ASSVVQVSDGYT
>TRBV9|14
ASSPPRGGLDTEAF
>TRBV29-1|12
SVESGTETYEQY
>TRBV5-1|12
ASSLQELAVGYT